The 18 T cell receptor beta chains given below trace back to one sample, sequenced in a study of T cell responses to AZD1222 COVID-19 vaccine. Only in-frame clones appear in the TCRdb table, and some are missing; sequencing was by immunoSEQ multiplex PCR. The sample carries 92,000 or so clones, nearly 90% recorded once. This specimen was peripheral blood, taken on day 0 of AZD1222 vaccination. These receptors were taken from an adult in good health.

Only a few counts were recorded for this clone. As DNA, the CDR3 is TGTGCCAGCAGCCAAGATCAGGTTTCCTATAATTCACCCCTCCACTTT. Protein product: CASSQDQVSYNSPLHF. The chain couples TRBV3-1 (or the pseudogene TRBV3-2) to TRBJ1-6, with unresolved D. The CDR3 totals 16 residues. CDR1 is LGHDT and CDR2 is YNNKEL in the germline V gene (reference sequence). V was trimmed by 0 bases and J by 1 base, leaving 7 bases between them.

CDR3 bases: TGCGCCAGCAGCCACCTCCTAGGCGGGAAGCATAGCGGGGCCAACGTCCTGACTTTC. This codes for CASSHLLGGKHSGANVLTF. The chain combines TRBV4-3 with TRBJ2-6, with TRBD2 as a possible D gene (6 bases). The CDR3 has 19 amino acids. V was trimmed by 3 bases and J by 4 bases, leaving 22 bases between them. Germline values: CDR1 LGHNA, CDR2 YSLEER.

The chain's CDR3 is CASSPRRADTEAFF. The CDR3 nucleotides read TGTGCCAGCAGCCCCCGGAGGGCGGACACTGAAGCTTTCTTT. V and J are TRBV11-2 and TRBJ1-1; D gene unclear. CDR3 length: 14 amino acids. Between the trimmed V and J ends, which lost 5 bases and 3 bases, there was a span of 13 bases. Per the germline V gene, CDR1 is SGHAT and CDR2 is FQNNGV.

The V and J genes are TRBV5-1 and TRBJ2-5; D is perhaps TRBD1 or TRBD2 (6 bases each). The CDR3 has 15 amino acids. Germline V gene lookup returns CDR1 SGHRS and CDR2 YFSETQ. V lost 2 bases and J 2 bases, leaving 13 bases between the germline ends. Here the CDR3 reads CASSLGQGGQETQYF. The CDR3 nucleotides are TGCGCCAGCAGCTTAGGCCAAGGGGGGCAAGAGACCCAGTACTTC. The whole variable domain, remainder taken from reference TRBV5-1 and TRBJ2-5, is KAGVTQTPRYLIKTRGQQVTLSCSPISGHRSVSWYQQTPGQGLQFLFEYFSETQRNKGNFPGRFSGRQFSNSRSEMNVSTLELGDSALYLCASSLGQGGQETQYFGPGTRLLVL.

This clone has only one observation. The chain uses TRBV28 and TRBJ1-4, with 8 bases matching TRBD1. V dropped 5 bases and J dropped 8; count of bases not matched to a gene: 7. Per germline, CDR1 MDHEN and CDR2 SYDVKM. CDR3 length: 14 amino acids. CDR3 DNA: TGTGCCAGCAGTCGACAGGGGTCAAACGAAAAACTGTTTTTT. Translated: CASSRQGSNEKLFF.

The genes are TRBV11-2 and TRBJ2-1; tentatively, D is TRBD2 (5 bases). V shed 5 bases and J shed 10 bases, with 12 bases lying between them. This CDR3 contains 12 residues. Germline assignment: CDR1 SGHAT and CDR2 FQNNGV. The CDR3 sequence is CASSPRGREQFF. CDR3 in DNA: TGTGCCAGCAGCCCGCGCGGGCGCGAGCAGTTCTTC. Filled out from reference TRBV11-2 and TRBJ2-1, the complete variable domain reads EAGVAQSPRYKIIEKRQSVAFWCNPISGHATLYWYQQILGQGPKLLIQFQNNGVVDDSQLPKDRFSAERLKGVDSTLKIQPAKLEDSAVYLCASSPRGREQFFGPGTRLTVL.

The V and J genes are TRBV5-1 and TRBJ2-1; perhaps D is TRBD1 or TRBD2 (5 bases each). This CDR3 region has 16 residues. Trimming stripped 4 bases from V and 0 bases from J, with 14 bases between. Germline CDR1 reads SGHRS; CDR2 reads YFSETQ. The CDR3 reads CASSPSGHRSYNEQFF. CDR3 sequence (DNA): TGCGCCAGCAGCCCCTCGGGGCATCGCTCCTACAATGAGCAGTTCTTC. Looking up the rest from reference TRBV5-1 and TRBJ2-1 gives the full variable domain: KAGVTQTPRYLIKTRGQQVTLSCSPISGHRSVSWYQQTPGQGLQFLFEYFSETQRNKGNFPGRFSGRQFSNSRSEMNVSTLELGDSALYLCASSPSGHRSYNEQFFGPGTRLTVL.

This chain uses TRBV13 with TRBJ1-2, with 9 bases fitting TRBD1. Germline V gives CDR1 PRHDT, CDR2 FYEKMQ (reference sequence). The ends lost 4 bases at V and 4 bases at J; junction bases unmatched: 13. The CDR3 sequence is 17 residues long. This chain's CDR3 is CASSSLQRTGAAYGYTF. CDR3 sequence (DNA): TGTGCCAGCAGCTCCCTCCAACGGACAGGGGCCGCCTATGGCTACACCTTC.

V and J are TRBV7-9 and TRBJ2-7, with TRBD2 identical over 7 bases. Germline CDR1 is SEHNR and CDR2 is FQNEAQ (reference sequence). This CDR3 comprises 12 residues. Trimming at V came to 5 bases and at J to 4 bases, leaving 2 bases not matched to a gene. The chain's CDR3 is CASSTGGYEQYF. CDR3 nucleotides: TGTGCCAGCAGCACCGGGGGGTACGAGCAGTACTTC. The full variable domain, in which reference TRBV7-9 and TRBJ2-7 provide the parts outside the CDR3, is DTGVSQNPRHKITKRGQNVTFRCDPISEHNRLYWYRQTLGQGPEFLTYFQNEAQLEKSRLLSDRFSAERPKGSFSTLEIQRTEQGDSAMYLCASSTGGYEQYFGPGTRLTVT.

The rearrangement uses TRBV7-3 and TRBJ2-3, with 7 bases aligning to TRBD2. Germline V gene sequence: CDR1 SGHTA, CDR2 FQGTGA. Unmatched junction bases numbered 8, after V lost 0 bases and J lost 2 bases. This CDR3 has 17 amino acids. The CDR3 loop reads CASSLTGRVGDTDTQYF. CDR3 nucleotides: TGTGCCAGCAGCTTAACGGGGAGGGTAGGGGACACAGATACGCAGTATTTT.

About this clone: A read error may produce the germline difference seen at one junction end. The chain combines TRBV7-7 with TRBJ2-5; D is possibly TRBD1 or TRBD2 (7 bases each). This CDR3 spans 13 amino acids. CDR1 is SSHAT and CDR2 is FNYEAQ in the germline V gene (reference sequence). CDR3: CASSGTVQETQYF. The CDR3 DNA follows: TGTGCTAGCAGCGGGACAGTCCAAGAGACCCAGTACTTC.

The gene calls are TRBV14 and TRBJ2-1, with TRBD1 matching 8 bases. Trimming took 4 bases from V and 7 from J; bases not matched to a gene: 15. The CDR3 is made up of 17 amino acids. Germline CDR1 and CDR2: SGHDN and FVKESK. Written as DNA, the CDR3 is TGTGCCAGCAGCCGAGAGACAGGGGCCTTAGGTTGGAATGAGCAGTTCTTC. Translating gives CASSRETGALGWNEQFF.

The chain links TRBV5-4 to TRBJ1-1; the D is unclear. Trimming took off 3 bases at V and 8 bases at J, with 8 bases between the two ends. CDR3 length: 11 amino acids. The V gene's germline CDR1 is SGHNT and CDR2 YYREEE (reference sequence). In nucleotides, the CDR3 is TGTGCCAGCAGCTCCCAGATAGAAGCTTTCTTT. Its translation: CASSSQIEAFF.

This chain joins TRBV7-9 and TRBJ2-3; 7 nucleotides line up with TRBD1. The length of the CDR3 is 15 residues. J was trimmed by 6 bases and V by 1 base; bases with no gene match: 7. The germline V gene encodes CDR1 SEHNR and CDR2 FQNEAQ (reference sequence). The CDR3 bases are TGTGCCAGCAGCTTAGAAGGGGGCAGTTTGGATACGCAGTATTTT. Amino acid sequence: CASSLEGGSLDTQYF.

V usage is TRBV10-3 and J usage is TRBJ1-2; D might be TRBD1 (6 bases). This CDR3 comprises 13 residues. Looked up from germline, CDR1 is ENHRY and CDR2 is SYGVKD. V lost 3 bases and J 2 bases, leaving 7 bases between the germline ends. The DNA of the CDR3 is TGTGCCATCAGTGAAGGGGGAAACTATGGCTACACCTTC. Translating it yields CAISEGGNYGYTF.

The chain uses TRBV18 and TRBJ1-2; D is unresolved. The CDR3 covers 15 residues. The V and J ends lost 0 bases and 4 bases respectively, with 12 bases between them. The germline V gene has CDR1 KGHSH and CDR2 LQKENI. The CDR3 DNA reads TGTGCCAGCTCACCACCGGGAACGGTGGGCTATGGCTACACCTTC. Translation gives CASSPPGTVGYGYTF.

As DNA, the CDR3 is TGTGCCAGCAGCTTAGATTGGGTGGGGACAGGGGAGACCCAGTACTTC. Protein product: CASSLDWVGTGETQYF. This chain links TRBV11-2 with TRBJ2-5, with 9 bases aligning to TRBD1. The V segment lost 0 bases and the J segment 5 bases; nucleotides outside the gene matches: 7. Germline CDR1 and CDR2: SGHAT and FQNNGV. The CDR3 length is 16 residues.

CDR3 bases: TGTGCCAGCAGGTCTCTAGCGGGGGGAACATCCTACGAGCAGTACTTC. It codes for CASRSLAGGTSYEQYF. This chain uses TRBV11-2 with TRBJ2-7; TRBD2 aligns across 11 bases. V lost 6 bases, J lost 1 base, and 8 bases stayed unmatched. CDR1 and CDR2 from the germline V gene are SGHAT and FQNNGV. The length of the CDR3 is 16 residues.